Listed here are 8 T cell receptor beta chains from one sample, sequenced in a study of CD8 T cells in Susac syndrome. Reverse transcription of 0.5 to 1 ug RNA was performed with random hexamers. TCRdb used MiXCR to reprocess the immunoSEQ multiplex PCR reads, holding one entry per CDR3 protein. The sample consists of about 80,000 distinct CDR3 sequences, 85% to 95% of them appearing once. Sequencing was carried out using CD4+ T cells from PBMCs. These receptors all come from a human donor with Susac syndrome.

This chain joins TRBV2 and TRBJ2-1, with 7 bases aligning to TRBD2. Trimming at V came to 11 bases and at J to 6 bases, leaving 1 base not matched to a gene. The CDR3 has 10 residues. Germline CDR1 reads SNHLY; CDR2 reads FYNNEI. The CDR3: CARGVNEQFF. The CDR3 DNA sequence: TGTGCCCGGGGGGTCAATGAGCAGTTCTTC.

The chain is built from TRBV20-1 and TRBJ1-2, with D perhaps matching TRBD1 (6 bases). The germline CDR1 and CDR2 sequences are DFQATT and SNEGSKA (reference sequence). The V and J ends lost 6 bases and 13 bases respectively, with 21 bases between them. The CDR3 extends over 12 amino acids. CDR3 in amino acids: CSAPVIRAGATF. CDR3 nucleotide sequence: TGCAGTGCACCAGTCATCCGAGCGGGGGCCACCTTC.

The chain links TRBV6-5 to TRBJ1-4, with a tentative D call TRBD1 (5 bases). The CDR3 consists of 15 residues. Germline loops: CDR1 MNHEY, CDR2 SVGAGI. V lost 5 bases, J lost 5 bases, and 15 bases lay in between. The CDR3 coding sequence is TGTGCCAGCAGTCCTGACAGACGAGAAAATGAAAAACTGTTTTTT. Translation gives CASSPDRRENEKLFF.

The chain has TRBV2 and TRBJ2-3; TRBD2 matches 10 bases. The CDR3 has 16 residues. Trimming cost V 6 bases and J 4 bases; bases outside gene matches: 10. The V gene's germline CDR1 is SNHLY and CDR2 FYNNEI. This chain's CDR3 is CASRRSGGAKPDTQYF. The CDR3 nucleotides read TGTGCCAGCAGGCGGAGCGGGGGGGCGAAGCCAGATACGCAGTATTTT.

The chain employs TRBV25-1 and TRBJ2-1; TRBD2 agrees at 14 bases. CDR1 and CDR2 from the germline V gene are MGHDK and SYGVNS. V was clipped by 5 bases and J by 7 bases; unmatched bases: 7. The CDR3 extends over 16 amino acids. The CDR3 sequence: CASSPPGTSGRNEQFF. The CDR3 bases are TGTGCCAGCAGTCCTCCGGGGACTAGCGGGAGAAATGAGCAGTTCTTC.

The chain carries TRBV5-4 and TRBJ2-4; D possibly corresponds to TRBD1 (6 bases). V was shortened by 5 bases and J by 7 bases, with 22 bases between the two germline ends. Per the germline V gene, CDR1 is SGHNT and CDR2 is YYREEE (reference sequence). The CDR3 spans 16 residues. CDR3 in amino acids: CASSSDEGPRGNIQYF. The CDR3 DNA reads as TGTGCCAGCAGTTCCGACGAGGGGCCAAGGGGGAACATTCAGTACTTC.

The rearrangement links TRBV30 to TRBJ1-1, with 7 bases lining up with TRBD1. The germline V gene has CDR1 GTSNPN and CDR2 SVGIG (reference sequence). V lost 3 bases and J lost 6; bases outside the gene matches: 10. This CDR3 is built from 14 residues. CDR3 region: CAWRPQGVGAEAFF. CDR3 nucleotides: TGTGCCTGGAGACCCCAGGGGGTTGGCGCTGAAGCTTTCTTT. The full variable domain, completed using reference TRBV30 and TRBJ1-1, is SQTIHQWPATLVQPVGSPLSLECTVEGTSNPNLYWYRQAAGRGLQLLFYSVGIGQISSEVPQNLSASRPQDRQFILSSKKLLLSDSGFYLCAWRPQGVGAEAFFGQGTRLTVV.

The chain couples TRBV7-2 to TRBJ2-7; tentative D call: TRBD1 (5 bases). This CDR3 comprises 17 residues. Between the trimmed V and J ends, which lost 1 base and 2 bases, there was a span of 18 bases. CDR1 is SGHTA, CDR2 FQGNSA, per germline. CDR3 nucleotides: TGTGCCAGCAGCTTAGAAGGTGGGGCCAAAGCTCCCTACGAGCAGTACTTC. Protein product: CASSLEGGAKAPYEQYF.